This entry lists 14 T cell receptor beta chains sequenced from one sample in a study of blood T cell repertoires in COVID-19. Using immunoSEQ multiplex PCR, the repertoire was profiled, and TCRdb retains in-frame clones only, with some absent. Of roughly 120,000 clones in the sample, approximately 80% were seen once. Sequencing was performed on peripheral blood. The receptors were sampled from a man aged 65 to 79 with acute or convalescent COVID-19.

The chain combines TRBV3-1 (or the pseudogene TRBV3-2) with TRBJ2-3, with a possible D match to TRBD2 (6 bases). CDR1 is LGHDT and CDR2 is YNNKEL in the germline V gene (reference sequence). V lost 1 base and J lost 6, with 17 bases in between. This CDR3 spans 16 amino acids. The CDR3, as DNA: TGTGCCAGCAGCCAAGGGGGGGTCTCCGTGTCGGATACGCAGTATTTT. Its protein is CASSQGGVSVSDTQYF.

This clone was counted once. The chain has TRBV6-1 and TRBJ1-2; no firm D call. Germline CDR1 and CDR2: MNHNS and SASEGT. The V gene lost 2 bases and the J gene lost 0 bases, with 13 bases spanning the gap. The CDR3 extends over 16 amino acids. DNA of the CDR3: TGTGCCAGCAGTGAATCTTTAGGAGGGCCTAACTATGGCTACACCTTC. This encodes CASSESLGGPNYGYTF.

The chain links TRBV6-5 to TRBJ1-6, with 7 bases fitting TRBD1. The CDR3 contains 15 residues. From germline, CDR1 is MNHEY and CDR2 SVGAGI. The trim removed 2 bases at V and 6 bases at J, leaving 4 bases unmatched. The chain's CDR3 is CASSYIQGSNSPLHF. Here the CDR3 DNA reads TGTGCCAGCAGTTACATACAGGGGTCTAATTCACCCCTCCACTTT.

J is TRBJ2-5 and V is TRBV5-1, with D possibly being TRBD2 (6 bases). Trimming took off 7 bases at V and 5 bases at J, with 15 bases between the two ends. CDR3 length equals 13 residues. Germline assignment: CDR1 SGHRS and CDR2 YFSETQ. The DNA for the CDR3 is TGCGCCAGCCACAGATGGGGAGGTGAGACCCAGTACTTC. Encoded protein: CASHRWGGETQYF.

The chain recombines TRBV19 with TRBJ1-1; tentative D call: TRBD1 (5 bases). The CDR3 extends over 15 amino acids. The V end lost 5 bases, the J end lost 5 bases, and 18 bases lay between the germline ends. The germline V gene has CDR1 LNHDA and CDR2 SQIVND (reference sequence). CDR3 region: CASSPMGQGVTEAFF. The CDR3 DNA sequence: TGTGCCAGTAGTCCCATGGGGCAGGGCGTGACTGAAGCTTTCTTT.

The chain employs TRBV5-1 and TRBJ2-5, with 12 positions matching TRBD2. CDR3 size: 16 residues. V was clipped by 4 bases and J by 6 bases; unmatched bases: 10. CDR1 and CDR2 from the germline V gene are SGHRS and YFSETQ. The CDR3 region is CASSALAGGPGKTQYF. The CDR3, as DNA: TGCGCCAGCAGCGCCCTAGCGGGGGGGCCGGGGAAGACCCAGTACTTC.

This clone appeared a few times. The rearrangement joins TRBV27 to TRBJ2-3; 15 nucleotides match TRBD2. Germline V CDR1 and CDR2: MNHEY, SMNVEV (reference sequence). J was trimmed by 5 bases and V by 3 bases; bases with no gene match: 3. The CDR3 loop spans 16 amino acids. The CDR3 loop is CASSFGLAGGEDTQYF. The CDR3 DNA follows: TGTGCCAGCAGTTTTGGACTAGCGGGGGGGGAAGATACGCAGTATTTT.

J is TRBJ1-4 and V is TRBV7-3; D call uncertain. Trimming took 1 base from V and 0 from J, leaving 9 bases between them. Germline lookup yields CDR1 SGHTA and CDR2 FQGTGA. This CDR3 comprises 16 residues. CDR3 loop: CASSLKNPATNEKLFF. CDR3 in DNA: TGTGCCAGCAGCTTAAAGAACCCAGCAACTAATGAAAAACTGTTTTTT.

This chain uses TRBV7-9 with TRBJ2-3; TRBD1 agrees at 11 bases. CDR3 length: 15 amino acids. V was clipped by 5 bases and J by 3 bases; unmatched bases: 4. Germline values: CDR1 SEHNR, CDR2 FQNEAQ (reference sequence). As DNA, the CDR3 is TGTGCCAGCAGCCCGGGGACAGGGGGTACAGATACGCAGTATTTT. Its translation is CASSPGTGGTDTQYF.

This clone has just one count. The V call is TRBV19, the J call TRBJ2-7, with 8 bases fitting TRBD1. V lost 3 bases, J lost 5 bases, and 9 bases stayed unmatched. Germline-derived CDR1 and CDR2 are LNHDA and SQIVND (reference sequence). The CDR3 totals 15 residues. CDR3 nucleotides: TGTGCCAGTAGTATGCGGACAGGGAGTACCGACGAGCAGTACTTC. As protein: CASSMRTGSTDEQYF. Variable domain in full (rest from reference TRBV19 and TRBJ2-7): DGGITQSPKYLFRKEGQNVTLSCEQNLNHDAMYWYRQDPGQGLRLIYYSQIVNDFQKGDIAEGYSVSREKKESFPLTVTSAQKNPTAFYLCASSMRTGSTDEQYFGPGTRLTVT.

This clone was observed a single time. The chain employs TRBV24-1 and TRBJ2-5, with 13 bases lining up with TRBD2. V lost 4 bases, J lost 2 bases, and 6 bases stayed unmatched. The CDR3 spans 17 residues. CDR1 and CDR2 (germline): KGHDR, SFDVKD. The CDR3 protein is CATSDPGTSGDQETQYF. The CDR3 DNA follows: TGTGCCACCAGTGACCCCGGGACTAGCGGGGATCAAGAGACCCAGTACTTC.

This chain links TRBV19 with TRBJ1-5, with D possibly being TRBD1 (5 bases). CDR1 and CDR2 (germline): LNHDA, SQIVND (reference sequence). The CDR3 sequence is 15 residues long. The V end lost 7 bases, the J end lost 0 bases, and 13 bases lay between the germline ends. The CDR3 region is CASTAGGGSNQPQHF. In DNA, the CDR3 is TGTGCCAGTACCGCTGGCGGGGGTAGCAATCAGCCCCAGCATTTT.

The V and J genes are TRBV5-1 and TRBJ2-7, with 7 positions matching TRBD2. The V and J ends lost 4 bases and 0 bases, in that order; junction bases with no gene match: 7. The CDR3 is 15 residues long. Germline lookup yields CDR1 SGHRS and CDR2 YFSETQ. CDR3 loop: CASSQSGVSSYEQYF. The CDR3 DNA reads as TGCGCCAGCAGCCAAAGCGGGGTTAGCTCCTACGAGCAGTACTTC. Filled out from reference TRBV5-1 and TRBJ2-7, the complete variable domain reads KAGVTQTPRYLIKTRGQQVTLSCSPISGHRSVSWYQQTPGQGLQFLFEYFSETQRNKGNFPGRFSGRQFSNSRSEMNVSTLELGDSALYLCASSQSGVSSYEQYFGPGTRLTVT.

This clone was counted between two and nine times. This chain connects TRBV7-9 to TRBJ1-1; the D gene is possibly TRBD1 (6 bases). V was trimmed by 8 bases and J by 10 bases, leaving 14 bases between them. Germline lookup yields CDR1 SEHNR and CDR2 FQNEAQ (reference sequence). This CDR3 region has 11 residues. Written as DNA, the CDR3 is TGTGCCAGCCAACAGGGAATAGTAGCTTTCTTT. Amino acids: CASQQGIVAFF.